One and the same sample provided the 8 T cell receptor beta chains below, sequenced in a study of T cells in localized non-small cell lung cancer. Using immunoSEQ multiplex PCR, the repertoire was profiled, and TCRdb retains in-frame clones only, with some absent. The sample includes about 1,500 clones, about a third of them seen just once. The sample was lung tumor tissue, taken before any cancer treatment. Receptors were obtained from a female donor at least 60 years old with stage II lung adenocarcinoma.

Concerning this clone itself: An end of the junction differs from the germline gene, which may be a read error. X is used for the amino acid whose nucleotide is unread or ambiguous. V is TRBV9 and J is TRBJ1-1; weak D call: TRBD1 (5 bases). The CDR3 runs to 14 residues. CDR1 is SGDLS and CDR2 is YYNGEE in the germline V gene. The CDR3 DNA follows: TGTGCCARCAGCGAGCAAGGGGAGTTCACTGAAGCTTTCTTT. Protein: CAXSEQGEFTEAFF.

This clone has a handful of counts. The chain links TRBV6-4 to TRBJ2-7; perhaps D is TRBD1 or TRBD2 (5 bases each). This CDR3 has 11 residues. Trimming removed 6 bases at V and 4 bases at J, with 7 bases between. Germline V gene data show CDR1 as MRHNA and CDR2 as SNTAGT. The CDR3 DNA is TGTGCCAGCAGGGGGGTTTACGAGCAGTACTTC. Protein: CASRGVYEQYF.

Concerning this clone: Germline and junction disagree at one end, which may indicate a read error. The chain recombines TRBV14 with TRBJ1-3; 8 bases map to TRBD1. CDR1 is SGHDN, CDR2 FVKESK, per germline. The CDR3 has 15 amino acids. In DNA, the CDR3 is TGTGTCAGCAGCCGAACCGGGACAGGTGGAAACACCATATATTTT. This codes for CVSSRTGTGGNTIYF.

V gene TRBV6-8 combines with J gene TRBJ2-1, with D tentatively TRBD2 (5 bases). CDR1 and CDR2 from the germline V gene are MNHGY and SAAAGT. Trimming cost V 6 bases and J 4 bases, with 10 bases left between them. The CDR3 is 13 residues long. CDR3 amino acids: CASRLRGYNEQFF. The CDR3 region has the DNA TGTGCCAGCAGACTCAGAGGGTACAATGAGCAGTTCTTC.

The chain combines TRBV15 with TRBJ2-7, with 8 bases that match TRBD1. Unmatched junction bases numbered 2, after V lost 1 base and J lost 3 bases. The germline V gene has CDR1 LNHNV and CDR2 YYDKDF (reference sequence). The length of the CDR3 is 14 residues. In nucleotides, the CDR3 is TGTGCCACCAGCAGAGCGGACAGGGTCTACGAGCAGTACTTC. Encoded protein: CATSRADRVYEQYF.

The chain couples TRBV2 to TRBJ1-1, with 9 bases identical to TRBD1. Germline CDR1 is SNHLY and CDR2 is FYNNEI. Trimming took 4 bases from V and 7 from J; bases not matched to a gene: 7. There are 14 residues in the CDR3. CDR3 DNA: TGTGCCAGCAGTGGGGGGACAGGGACAGGTGAAGCTTTCTTT. Its translation is CASSGGTGTGEAFF. Full variable domain (rest looked up from reference TRBV2 and TRBJ1-1): EPEVTQTPSHQVTQMGQEVILRCVPISNHLYFYWYRQILGQKVEFLVSFYNNEISEKSEIFDDQFSVERPDGSNFTLKIRSTKLEDSAMYFCASSGGTGTGEAFFGQGTRLTVV.

A few counts support this clone. The chain links TRBV9 to TRBJ1-2; D perhaps matches TRBD1 (6 bases). V was cut by 4 bases and J by 4 bases, with 14 bases left in between. There are 14 residues in the CDR3. CDR1 and CDR2 from the germline V gene are SGDLS and YYNGEE. The CDR3 is CASSPQGSLYGYTF. The CDR3 nucleotides are TGTGCCAGCAGCCCACAGGGTTCCCTCTATGGCTACACCTTC.

This rearrangement joins TRBV29-1 to TRBJ2-2; D gene uncertain. V was clipped by 7 bases and J by 2 bases, with 11 bases between them. The CDR3 covers 13 residues. Germline lookup yields CDR1 SQVTM and CDR2 ANQGSEA. CDR3 in DNA: TGCAGCGCCGGTTGGGGAAACACCGGGGAGCTGTTTTTT. Its translation: CSAGWGNTGELFF.